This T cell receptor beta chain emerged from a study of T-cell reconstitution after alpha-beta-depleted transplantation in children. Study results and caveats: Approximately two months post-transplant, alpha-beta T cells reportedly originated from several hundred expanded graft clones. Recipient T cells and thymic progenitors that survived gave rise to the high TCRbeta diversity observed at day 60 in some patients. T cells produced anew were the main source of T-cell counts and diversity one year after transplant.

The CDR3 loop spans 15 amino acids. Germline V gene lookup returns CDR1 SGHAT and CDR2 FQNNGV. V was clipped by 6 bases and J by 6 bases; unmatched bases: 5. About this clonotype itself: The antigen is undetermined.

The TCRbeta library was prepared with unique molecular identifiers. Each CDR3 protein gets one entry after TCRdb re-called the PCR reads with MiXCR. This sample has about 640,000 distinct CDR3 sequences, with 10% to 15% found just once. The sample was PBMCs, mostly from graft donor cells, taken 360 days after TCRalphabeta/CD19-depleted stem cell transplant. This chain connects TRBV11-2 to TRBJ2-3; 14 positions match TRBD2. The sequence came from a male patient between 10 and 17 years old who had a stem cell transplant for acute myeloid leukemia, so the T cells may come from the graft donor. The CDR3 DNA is TGTGCCAGCAGTTCGACTAGCGGGAGGGGGGATACGCAGTATTTT. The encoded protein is CASSSTSGRGDTQYF.